One TCR beta chain is described in this entry. Its cognate antigen is unknown. This specimen comes from a study of CXCR3-negative and CXCR3-positive naive CD8 T cells. Study-wide findings and caveats: Comparison of naive cells showed more hydrophobic TRB CDR3s in CXCR3-positive than in CXCR3-negative naive cells.

Identification of naive CD8+ T cells rested on CD45RO-CCR7+CD27+CD95- status. Via 5' RACE with UMI labels, TRB cDNA libraries were prepared. Reanalyzing the 5' RACE reads, TCRdb keeps one entry per CDR3 protein, without DNA. With about 150,000 distinct CDR3 sequences in the sample, the ten largest clones hold about 0.27%. The sequencing input was naive CXCR3+ CD8+ T cells from blood. Subset reported: CD45RO-CCR7+CD27+CD95- naive CD8+ T cells expressing CXCR3 (TNR3+). This clonotype originated in a human donor in good health. Some clones in this sample may be carry-over from other donors' samples.

The CDR3 sequence is CASSLAVRTGGADEQYF. The chain employs TRBV5-1 and TRBJ2-7; no DNA is available, so the TRBD1 call from TCRdb remains unchecked. The CDR3 contains 17 residues. Germline CDR1 SGHRS, CDR2 YFSETQ.